These T cell receptor beta chains were read from a single sample in a study of blood T cell repertoires in COVID-19. The protocol was immunoSEQ multiplex PCR, while the TCRdb copy is restricted to in-frame clones and leaves out a portion. The sample contains some 170,000 clones, just under 90% of which appear only once. The specimen sequenced was peripheral blood. The receptors come from a woman in her 70s with COVID-19, enrolled during active disease. The CDR3 runs from the conserved cysteine through the conserved F or W. D genes are given only for firm matches. A row's size may be missing; if present it is once, few, many or a size class.

v_call: TRBV2; d_call: NA; clone_size: NA; j_call: TRBJ2-5; cdr3_aa: CASRSTRYDQETQYF; cdr3_nt: TGTGCCAGCAGATCAACACGTTACGACCAAGAGACCCAGTACTTC
v_call: TRBV5-1; d_call: TRBD2; clone_size: NA; j_call: TRBJ2-7; cdr3_aa: CASSTGLVAFEQYF; cdr3_nt: TGCGCCAGCAGCACCGGACTAGTCGCTTTCGAGCAGTACTTC
v_call: TRBV6-2/TRBV6-3; d_call: TRBD1; clone_size: once; j_call: TRBJ1-1; cdr3_aa: CASSPGQGTEAFF; cdr3_nt: TGTGCCAGCAGTCCGGGACAGGGCACTGAAGCTTTCTTT
v_call: TRBV4-1; d_call: NA; clone_size: many; j_call: TRBJ1-2; cdr3_aa: CASSRIQGNADGYTF; cdr3_nt: TGCGCCAGCAGCCGAATACAGGGAAACGCTGATGGCTACACCTTC
v_call: TRBV5-1; d_call: TRBD1; clone_size: NA; j_call: TRBJ2-7; cdr3_aa: CASSKATGSYEQYF; cdr3_nt: TGCGCCAGCAGCAAAGCGACAGGGTCCTACGAGCAGTACTTC
v_call: TRBV30; d_call: NA; clone_size: NA; j_call: TRBJ2-3; cdr3_aa: CAWKQEPQGKDTQYF; cdr3_nt: TGTGCCTGGAAACAAGAGCCACAGGGTAAAGATACGCAGTATTTT
v_call: TRBV28; d_call: NA; clone_size: NA; j_call: TRBJ1-2; cdr3_aa: CASSFNNYGYTF; cdr3_nt: TGTGCCAGCAGTTTTAATAACTATGGCTACACCTTC
v_call: TRBV18; d_call: TRBD1; clone_size: NA; j_call: TRBJ1-5; cdr3_aa: CASSPGTGNNQPQHF; cdr3_nt: TGTGCCAGCTCACCCGGGACAGGAAACAATCAGCCCCAGCATTTT
v_call: TRBV5-6; d_call: NA; clone_size: once; j_call: TRBJ2-7; cdr3_aa: CASSLAGEQYF; cdr3_nt: TGTGCCAGCAGCTTGGCCGGCGAGCAGTACTTC
v_call: TRBV30; d_call: NA; clone_size: once; j_call: TRBJ2-7; cdr3_aa: CAWSTQANEQYF; cdr3_nt: TGTGCCTGGAGTACTCAGGCAAACGAGCAGTACTTC
v_call: TRBV7-8; d_call: TRBD2; clone_size: NA; j_call: TRBJ2-5; cdr3_aa: CASSPPGLAGGGTQETQYF; cdr3_nt: TGTGCCAGCAGCCCCCCGGGACTAGCGGGAGGAGGGACCCAAGAGACCCAGTACTTC
v_call: TRBV5-1; d_call: TRBD2; clone_size: NA; j_call: TRBJ2-2; cdr3_aa: CASSSGLAGGTGELFF; cdr3_nt: TGCGCCAGCAGCTCCGGACTAGCGGGAGGAACCGGGGAGCTGTTTTTT
v_call: TRBV30; d_call: NA; clone_size: NA; j_call: TRBJ2-3; cdr3_aa: CAWSVNYEDTQYF; cdr3_nt: TGTGCCTGGAGTGTGAACTACGAAGATACGCAGTATTTT
v_call: TRBV7-3; d_call: NA; clone_size: NA; j_call: TRBJ1-1; cdr3_aa: CASSPERNTEAFF; cdr3_nt: TGTGCCAGCAGCCCGGAGAGAAACACTGAAGCTTTCTTT
v_call: TRBV18; d_call: TRBD1; clone_size: once; j_call: TRBJ1-3; cdr3_aa: CASSPLGQGSSGNTIYF; cdr3_nt: TGTGCCAGCTCACCACTCGGACAGGGCTCGTCTGGAAACACCATATATTTT
v_call: TRBV29-1; d_call: NA; clone_size: NA; j_call: TRBJ2-2; cdr3_aa: CSGLRGANTGELFF; cdr3_nt: TGCAGCGGACTCCGGGGAGCGAACACCGGGGAGCTGTTTTTT
v_call: TRBV19; d_call: NA; clone_size: NA; j_call: TRBJ1-1; cdr3_aa: CASGPGGPGTTEAFF; cdr3_nt: TGTGCCAGTGGGCCTGGGGGCCCGGGGACCACTGAAGCTTTCTTT
v_call: TRBV30; d_call: NA; clone_size: NA; j_call: TRBJ2-2; cdr3_aa: CAWSVVYSGDVTGELFF; cdr3_nt: TGTGCCTGGAGTGTTGTTTATAGCGGAGATGTCACCGGGGAGCTGTTTTTT
v_call: TRBV10-3; d_call: NA; clone_size: NA; j_call: TRBJ1-1; cdr3_aa: CAINGRGGTEAFF; cdr3_nt: TGTGCCATCAATGGCAGGGGCGGCACTGAAGCTTTCTTT
v_call: TRBV7-2; d_call: NA; clone_size: NA; j_call: TRBJ1-3; cdr3_aa: CASTLDFSGNTIYF; cdr3_nt: TGTGCCAGCACCCTTGACTTTTCCGGAAACACCATATATTTT
v_call: TRBV30; d_call: TRBD1; clone_size: NA; j_call: TRBJ2-7; cdr3_aa: CAWIRDSTYEQYF; cdr3_nt: TGTGCCTGGATCCGGGACAGCACCTACGAGCAGTACTTC
v_call: TRBV7-3; d_call: TRBD2; clone_size: NA; j_call: TRBJ2-1; cdr3_aa: CASSNGLADYNEQFF; cdr3_nt: TGTGCCAGCAGCAACGGACTAGCGGATTACAATGAGCAGTTCTTC
v_call: TRBV2; d_call: TRBD2; clone_size: NA; j_call: TRBJ2-1; cdr3_aa: CASRDSGSFNNEQFF; cdr3_nt: TGTGCCAGCAGGGATAGCGGGAGTTTCAACAATGAGCAGTTCTTC
v_call: TRBV30; d_call: NA; clone_size: NA; j_call: TRBJ1-1; cdr3_aa: CAWSWGGHSNTEAFF; cdr3_nt: TGTGCCTGGAGCTGGGGGGGACACTCGAACACTGAAGCTTTCTTT
v_call: TRBV11-3; d_call: NA; clone_size: NA; j_call: TRBJ2-7; cdr3_aa: CASSFYSDSYEQYF; cdr3_nt: TGTGCCAGCAGCTTTTATTCAGACAGCTACGAGCAGTACTTC
v_call: TRBV6-2/TRBV6-3; d_call: NA; clone_size: few; j_call: TRBJ1-5; cdr3_aa: CASSYSGGRNQPQHF; cdr3_nt: TGTGCCAGCAGTTACTCAGGAGGCCGGAATCAGCCCCAGCATTTT
v_call: TRBV11-2; d_call: NA; clone_size: NA; j_call: TRBJ1-2; cdr3_aa: CASSLGSGNYGYTF; cdr3_nt: TGTGCCAGCAGCTTAGGGTCAGGGAACTATGGCTACACCTTC
v_call: TRBV27; d_call: NA; clone_size: once; j_call: TRBJ2-3; cdr3_aa: CASRQLGGGLDTQYF; cdr3_nt: TGTGCCAGCAGGCAACTAGGGGGGGGTCTGGATACGCAGTATTTT
v_call: TRBV7-8; d_call: TRBD1; clone_size: NA; j_call: TRBJ1-2; cdr3_aa: CASSLLRTGTNYGYTF; cdr3_nt: TGTGCCAGCAGCTTATTAAGGACAGGGACTAACTATGGCTACACCTTC
v_call: TRBV5-1; d_call: TRBD1; clone_size: NA; j_call: TRBJ2-5; cdr3_aa: CASSLGQGQETQYF; cdr3_nt: TGCGCCAGCAGCCTAGGACAGGGACAAGAGACCCAGTACTTC
v_call: TRBV4-3; d_call: NA; clone_size: NA; j_call: TRBJ1-1; cdr3_aa: CASSRGTNTEAFF; cdr3_nt: TGCGCCAGCAGCCGCGGGACGAACACTGAAGCTTTCTTT
v_call: TRBV4-2; d_call: NA; clone_size: NA; j_call: TRBJ2-1; cdr3_aa: CASSQPDYYNEQFF; cdr3_nt: TGTGCCAGCAGCCAACCCGACTACTACAATGAGCAGTTCTTC
v_call: TRBV18; d_call: TRBD1; clone_size: NA; j_call: TRBJ1-5; cdr3_aa: CASSPGTGGNQPQHF; cdr3_nt: TGTGCCAGCTCACCAGGGACAGGGGGCAATCAGCCCCAGCATTTT
v_call: TRBV7-2; d_call: NA; clone_size: once; j_call: TRBJ1-5; cdr3_aa: CASSTTSNQPQHF; cdr3_nt: TGTGCCAGCAGCACAACAAGCAATCAGCCCCAGCATTTT
v_call: TRBV5-5; d_call: TRBD2; clone_size: NA; j_call: TRBJ2-3; cdr3_aa: CASSLVPAGGPGDTQYF; cdr3_nt: TGTGCCAGCAGCTTGGTTCCAGCGGGAGGGCCGGGAGATACGCAGTATTTT
v_call: TRBV30; d_call: NA; clone_size: NA; j_call: TRBJ1-1; cdr3_aa: CAWSVLENRDTEAFF; cdr3_nt: TGTGCCTGGAGTGTACTAGAAAACAGGGACACTGAAGCTTTCTTT
v_call: TRBV28; d_call: NA; clone_size: NA; j_call: TRBJ2-7; cdr3_aa: CASSLGSRLYEQYF; cdr3_nt: TGTGCCAGCAGTTTAGGTAGCCGACTCTACGAGCAGTACTTC
v_call: TRBV18; d_call: TRBD2; clone_size: NA; j_call: TRBJ2-7; cdr3_aa: CASSRAGTSYEQYF; cdr3_nt: TGTGCCAGCTCACGGGCCGGGACTAGCTACGAGCAGTACTTC
v_call: TRBV2; d_call: NA; clone_size: once; j_call: TRBJ1-5; cdr3_aa: CASREEWDQPQHF; cdr3_nt: TGTGCCAGCCGGGAGGAGTGGGATCAGCCCCAGCATTTT
v_call: TRBV2; d_call: NA; clone_size: NA; j_call: TRBJ2-1; cdr3_aa: CASSDGAAPRNEQFF; cdr3_nt: TGTGCCAGCAGTGATGGAGCCGCCCCGCGGAATGAGCAGTTCTTC
v_call: TRBV5-1; d_call: NA; clone_size: NA; j_call: TRBJ2-1; cdr3_aa: CASKSTGRGLVEQFF; cdr3_nt: TGCGCCAGCAAGAGCACGGGAAGAGGCTTAGTGGAGCAGTTCTTC
v_call: TRBV19; d_call: NA; clone_size: NA; j_call: TRBJ2-7; cdr3_aa: CASSMGGYEQYF; cdr3_nt: TGTGCCAGTAGTATGGGGGGATACGAGCAGTACTTC
v_call: TRBV30; d_call: NA; clone_size: NA; j_call: TRBJ1-1; cdr3_aa: CAWSINEGRWTEAFF; cdr3_nt: TGTGCCTGGAGTATCAATGAGGGGAGGTGGACTGAAGCTTTCTTT
v_call: TRBV6-5; d_call: NA; clone_size: NA; j_call: TRBJ1-4; cdr3_aa: CASTRSAWEKLFF; cdr3_nt: TGTGCCAGCACAAGGAGTGCTTGGGAAAAACTGTTTTTT
v_call: TRBV19; d_call: NA; clone_size: NA; j_call: TRBJ1-1; cdr3_aa: CASRFGTEAFF; cdr3_nt: TGTGCCAGTCGATTCGGCACTGAAGCTTTCTTT